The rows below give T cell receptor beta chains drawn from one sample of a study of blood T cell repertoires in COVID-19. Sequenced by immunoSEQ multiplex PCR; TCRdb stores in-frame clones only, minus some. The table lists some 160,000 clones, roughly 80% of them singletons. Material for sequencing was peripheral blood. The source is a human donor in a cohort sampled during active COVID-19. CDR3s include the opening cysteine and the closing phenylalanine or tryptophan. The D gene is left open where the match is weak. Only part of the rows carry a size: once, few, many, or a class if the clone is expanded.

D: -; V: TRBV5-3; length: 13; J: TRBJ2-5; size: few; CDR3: CARSLGWGDNQYF; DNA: TGTGCCAGAAGCTTGGGTTGGGGAGACAACCAGTACTTC
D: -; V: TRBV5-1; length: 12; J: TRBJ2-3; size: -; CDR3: CASRGDTDTQYF; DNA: TGCGCCAGCAGAGGGGACACAGATACGCAGTATTTT
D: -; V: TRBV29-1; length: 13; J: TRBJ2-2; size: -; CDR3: CSVGGQLAGELFF; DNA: TGCAGCGTGGGAGGACAATTGGCCGGGGAGCTGTTTTTT
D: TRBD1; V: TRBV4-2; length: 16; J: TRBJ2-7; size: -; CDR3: CASSQERTGGPHEQYF; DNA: TGTGCCAGCAGCCAAGAGAGGACAGGTGGTCCACACGAGCAGTACTTC
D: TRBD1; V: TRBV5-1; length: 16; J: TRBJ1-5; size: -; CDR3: CASSLGAGGGNQPQHF; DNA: TGCGCCAGCAGCTTGGGGGCAGGGGGTGGCAATCAGCCCCAGCATTTT
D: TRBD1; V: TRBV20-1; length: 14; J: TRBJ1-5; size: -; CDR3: CSASPAGGDQPQHF; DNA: TGCAGTGCTAGTCCAGCAGGGGGCGATCAGCCCCAGCATTTT
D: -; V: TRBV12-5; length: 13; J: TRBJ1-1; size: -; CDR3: CASAAGGGTEAFF; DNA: TGTGCTAGTGCGGCCGGGGGGGGCACTGAAGCTTTCTTT
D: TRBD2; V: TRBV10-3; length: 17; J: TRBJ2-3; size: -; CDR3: CAIGGLAGGTSTDTQYF; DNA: TGTGCCATCGGGGGACTAGCGGGAGGGACTAGCACAGATACGCAGTATTTT
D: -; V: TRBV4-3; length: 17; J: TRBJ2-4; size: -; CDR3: CASSQVLQGPTVDIQYF; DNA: TGCGCCAGCAGCCAAGTACTGCAGGGCCCTACAGTAGACATTCAGTACTTC
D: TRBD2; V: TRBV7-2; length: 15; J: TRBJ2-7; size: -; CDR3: CASSPAGGGSYEQYF; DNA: TGTGCCAGCAGCCCAGCGGGGGGGGGCTCCTACGAGCAGTACTTC
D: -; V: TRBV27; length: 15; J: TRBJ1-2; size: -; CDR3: CASSSQSELTYGYTF; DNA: TGTGCCAGCAGCTCACAATCGGAACTAACCTATGGCTACACCTTC
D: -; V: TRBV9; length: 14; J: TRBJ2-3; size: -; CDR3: CASSTYDSTDTQYF; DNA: TGTGCCAGCAGCACCTACGATAGCACAGATACGCAGTATTTT
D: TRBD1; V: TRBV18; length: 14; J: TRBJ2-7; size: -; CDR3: CASSRTGEPYEQYF; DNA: TGTGCCAGCTCACGGACAGGGGAGCCCTACGAGCAGTACTTC
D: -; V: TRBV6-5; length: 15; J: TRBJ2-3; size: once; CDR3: CASMVGQGGTDTQYF; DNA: TGTGCCAGCATGGTCGGGCAAGGGGGCACAGATACGCAGTATTTT
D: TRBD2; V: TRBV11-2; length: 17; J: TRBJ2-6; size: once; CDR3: CASSFGAGGQGANVLTF; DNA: TGTGCCAGCAGCTTTGGAGCGGGGGGCCAAGGGGCCAACGTCCTGACTTTC
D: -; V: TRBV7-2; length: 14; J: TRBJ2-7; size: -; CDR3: CASSLARTVYEQYF; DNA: TGTGCCAGCAGCTTAGCGCGGACAGTTTACGAGCAGTACTTC
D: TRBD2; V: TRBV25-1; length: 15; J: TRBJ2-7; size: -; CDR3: CASRLTSGSSYEQYF; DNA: TGTGCCAGCAGACTCACTAGCGGGAGCTCCTACGAGCAGTACTTC
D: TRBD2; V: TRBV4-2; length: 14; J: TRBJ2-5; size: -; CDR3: CASSPGTTQETQYF; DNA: TGTGCCAGCAGCCCCGGGACTACCCAAGAGACCCAGTACTTC
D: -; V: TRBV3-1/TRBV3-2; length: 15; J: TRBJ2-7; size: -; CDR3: CASSHRGKGASEQYF; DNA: TGTGCCAGCAGCCACCGGGGGAAAGGGGCCTCCGAGCAGTACTTC
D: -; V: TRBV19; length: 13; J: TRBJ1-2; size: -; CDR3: CASSAGGARGYTF; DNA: TGTGCCAGTAGTGCGGGGGGCGCGAGGGGCTACACCTTC
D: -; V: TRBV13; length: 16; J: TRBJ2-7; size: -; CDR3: CASSSLGQGIPYEQYF; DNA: TGTGCCAGCAGCAGTCTGGGGCAGGGGATTCCCTACGAGCAGTACTTC
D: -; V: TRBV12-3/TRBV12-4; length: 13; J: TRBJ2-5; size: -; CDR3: CASSFGTKETQYF; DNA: TGTGCCAGCAGTTTCGGGACAAAAGAGACCCAGTACTTC
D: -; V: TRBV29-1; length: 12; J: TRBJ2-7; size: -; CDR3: CSGRTETYEQYF; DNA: TGCAGCGGCCGGACTGAGACCTACGAGCAGTACTTC
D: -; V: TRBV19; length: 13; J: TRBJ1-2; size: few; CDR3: CASSIRGIDGYTF; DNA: TGTGCCAGTAGTATACGGGGGATAGATGGCTACACCTTC
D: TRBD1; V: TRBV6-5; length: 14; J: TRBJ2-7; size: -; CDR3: CASRERGRTYEQYF; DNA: TGTGCCAGCAGGGAGAGGGGGCGGACCTACGAGCAGTACTTC
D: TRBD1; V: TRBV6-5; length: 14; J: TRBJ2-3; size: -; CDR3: CASSRTGGTDTQYF; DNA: TGTGCCAGCAGCCGGACAGGGGGCACAGATACGCAGTATTTT
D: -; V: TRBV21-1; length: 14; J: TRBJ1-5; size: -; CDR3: CASSGGVPGQPQHF; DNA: TGTGCCAGCAGTGGAGGGGTCCCCGGGCAGCCCCAGCATTTT
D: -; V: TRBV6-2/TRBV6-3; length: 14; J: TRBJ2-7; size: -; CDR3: CASTPAGGTYEQYF; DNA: TGTGCCAGCACCCCGGCAGGGGGGACCTACGAGCAGTACTTC
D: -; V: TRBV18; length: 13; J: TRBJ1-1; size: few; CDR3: CASSRTENTEAFF; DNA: TGTGCCAGCTCACGGACAGAAAACACTGAAGCTTTCTTT
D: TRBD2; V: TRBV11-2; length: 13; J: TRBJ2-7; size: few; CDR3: CASSLGLEGEQYF; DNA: TGTGCCAGCAGCTTGGGACTAGAGGGCGAGCAGTACTTC
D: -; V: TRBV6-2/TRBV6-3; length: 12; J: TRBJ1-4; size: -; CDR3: CASSYSNRKLFF; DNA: TGTGCCAGCAGTTACTCGAACAGGAAACTGTTTTTT
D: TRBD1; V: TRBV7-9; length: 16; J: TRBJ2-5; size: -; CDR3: CASSDPGQGAGETQYF; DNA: TGTGCCAGCAGCGACCCGGGACAGGGGGCGGGAGAGACCCAGTACTTC
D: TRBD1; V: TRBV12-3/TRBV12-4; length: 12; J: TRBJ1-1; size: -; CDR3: CASRLGTGETFF; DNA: TGTGCCAGCAGACTCGGGACAGGGGAGACTTTCTTT
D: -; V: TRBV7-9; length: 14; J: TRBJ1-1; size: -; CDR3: CASSHEVEGGGAFF; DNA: TGTGCCAGCAGCCACGAGGTGGAGGGTGGCGGAGCTTTCTTT
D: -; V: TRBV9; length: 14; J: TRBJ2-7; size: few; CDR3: CASSVASGPYEQYF; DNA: TGTGCCAGCAGCGTAGCTTCGGGTCCCTACGAGCAGTACTTC
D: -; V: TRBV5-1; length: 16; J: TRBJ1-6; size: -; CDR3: CASSLGMSSYNSPLHF; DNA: TGCGCCAGCAGCTTGGGTATGAGCTCCTATAATTCACCCCTCCACTTT
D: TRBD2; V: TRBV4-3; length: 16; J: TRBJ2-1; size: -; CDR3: CASSQGGSFGGNEQFF; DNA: TGCGCCAGCAGCCAAGGCGGCTCTTTCGGGGGGAATGAGCAGTTCTTC
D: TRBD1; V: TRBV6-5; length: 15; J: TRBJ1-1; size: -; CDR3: CASSYARGQGGEAFF; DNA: TGTGCCAGCAGTTACGCGCGGGGACAGGGTGGTGAAGCTTTCTTT
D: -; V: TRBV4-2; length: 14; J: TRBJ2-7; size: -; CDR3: CASSQVADYYEQYF; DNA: TGTGCCAGCAGCCAGGTGGCGGACTACTACGAGCAGTACTTC
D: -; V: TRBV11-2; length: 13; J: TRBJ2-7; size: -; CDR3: CASSLGANYEQYF; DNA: TGTGCCAGCAGCTTAGGAGCCAACTACGAGCAGTACTTC
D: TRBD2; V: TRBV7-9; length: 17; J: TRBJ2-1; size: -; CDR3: CASRSHGRGSSYNEQFF; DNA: TGTGCCAGCAGATCCCACGGGCGGGGGAGCTCCTACAATGAGCAGTTCTTC
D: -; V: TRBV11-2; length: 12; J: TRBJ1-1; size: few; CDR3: CASSDRVTEAFF; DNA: TGTGCCAGCAGCGACCGGGTTACGGAAGCTTTCTTT
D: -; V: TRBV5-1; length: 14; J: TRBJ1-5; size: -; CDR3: CASSLGDNNQPQHF; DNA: TGCGCCAGCAGCTTGGGGGACAACAATCAGCCCCAGCATTTT
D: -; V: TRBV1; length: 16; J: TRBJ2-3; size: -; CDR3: CTSSQDSPRVRDTQYF; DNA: TGCACCAGCAGCCAAGATTCGCCCAGGGTGAGAGATACGCAGTATTTT
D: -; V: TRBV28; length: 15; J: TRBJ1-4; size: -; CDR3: CASSPSGLANEKLFF; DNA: TGTGCCAGCAGTCCTTCAGGGTTAGCTAATGAAAAACTGTTTTTT
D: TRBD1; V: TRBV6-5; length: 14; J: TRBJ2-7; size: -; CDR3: CASTDRGKGYEQYF; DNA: TGTGCCAGCACCGACAGGGGTAAGGGCTACGAGCAGTACTTC
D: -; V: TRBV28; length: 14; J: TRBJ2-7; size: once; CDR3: CASTLGGEAYEQYF; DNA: TGTGCCAGCACCTTAGGCGGGGAAGCCTACGAGCAGTACTTC
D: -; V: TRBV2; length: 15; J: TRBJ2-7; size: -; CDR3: CASSDWSQGGYEQYF; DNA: TGTGCCAGCAGTGATTGGTCGCAGGGGGGTTACGAGCAGTACTTC
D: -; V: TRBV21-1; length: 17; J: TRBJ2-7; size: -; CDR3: CASSKGQGTTVSYEQYF; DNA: TGTGCCAGCAGCAAAGGACAGGGCACTACCGTCTCCTACGAGCAGTACTTC
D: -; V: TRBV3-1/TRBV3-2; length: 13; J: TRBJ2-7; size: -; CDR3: CASSSTVSYEQYF; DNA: TGTGCCAGCAGCTCGACAGTTTCCTACGAGCAGTACTTC
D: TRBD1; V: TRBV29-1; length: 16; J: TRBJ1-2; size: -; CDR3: CSVEPRGQGANYGYTF; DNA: TGCAGCGTTGAGCCCCGAGGACAGGGGGCTAACTATGGCTACACCTTC
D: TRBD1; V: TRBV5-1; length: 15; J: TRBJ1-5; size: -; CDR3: CASSLGDRGNQPQHF; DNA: TGCGCCAGCAGCTTGGGGGACAGGGGGAATCAGCCCCAGCATTTT
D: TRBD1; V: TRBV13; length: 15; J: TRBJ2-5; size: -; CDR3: CASSYRTGPWGTQYF; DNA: TGTGCCAGCAGCTACCGGACAGGGCCCTGGGGGACCCAGTACTTC
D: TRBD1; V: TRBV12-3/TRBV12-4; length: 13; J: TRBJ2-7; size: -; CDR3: CASSPDRTYEQYF; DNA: TGTGCCAGCAGCCCGGACAGGACCTACGAGCAGTACTTC
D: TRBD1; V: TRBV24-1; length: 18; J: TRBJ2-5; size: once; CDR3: CATIIGVLGDRGQETQYF; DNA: TGTGCCACCATCATCGGAGTTTTAGGGGACAGGGGGCAGGAGACCCAGTACTTC
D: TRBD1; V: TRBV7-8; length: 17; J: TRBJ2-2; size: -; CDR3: CASSSWAGTGDTGELFF; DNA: TGTGCCAGCAGCTCCTGGGCCGGGACAGGAGACACCGGGGAGCTGTTTTTT
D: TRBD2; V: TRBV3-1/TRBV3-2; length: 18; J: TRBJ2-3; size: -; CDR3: CASSFRPPSGGSTDTQYF; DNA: TGTGCCAGCAGCTTCCGACCCCCCAGCGGGGGCAGCACAGATACGCAGTATTTT
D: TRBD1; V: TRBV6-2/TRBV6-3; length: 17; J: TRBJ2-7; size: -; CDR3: CASSSGTGGYTAYEQYF; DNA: TGTGCCAGCAGCTCCGGGACAGGGGGTTATACAGCCTACGAGCAGTACTTC
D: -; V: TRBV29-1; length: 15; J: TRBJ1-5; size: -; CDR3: CSVRDSEGPNQPQHF; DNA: TGCAGCGTTCGAGACTCGGAGGGCCCCAATCAGCCCCAGCATTTT
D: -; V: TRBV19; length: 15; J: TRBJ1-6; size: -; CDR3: CASSPGVVGSSPLHF; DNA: TGTGCCAGTAGCCCCGGAGTGGTAGGGAGTTCACCCCTCCACTTT